These T cell receptor beta chains were read from a single sample in a study of Ad26.COV2.S vaccination and SARS-CoV-2 variants. The assay was immunoSEQ multiplex PCR, and TCRdb's table has in-frame clones only and misses some. The data hold about 350,000 clones, with around nine tenths observed a single time. The specimen comprised peripheral blood, sampled in a trial of Ad26.COV2.S vaccine versus placebo. The receptor source for this set is a person between 18 and 65 years old who received the Ad26.COV2.S COVID-19 vaccine or a placebo. Both conserved end residues are part of each CDR3. Fields, in order: CDR3 length, V gene, J gene, D gene, clone size, CDR3 protein, CDR3 DNA. D genes are given only for firm matches. Clone sizes are given selectively: once, few, many, or a class where the clone is expanded.

len: 14; v_gene: TRBV18; j_gene: TRBJ1-1; d_gene: NA; abundance: NA; CDR3aa: CASSTTVGDTEAFF; CDR3nt: TGTGCCAGCTCAACGACAGTAGGGGACACTGAAGCTTTCTTT
len: 13; v_gene: TRBV11-3; j_gene: TRBJ2-7; d_gene: NA; abundance: NA; CDR3aa: CASSLGGGYEQYF; CDR3nt: TGTGCCAGCAGCTTAGGAGGTGGATACGAGCAGTACTTC
len: 15; v_gene: TRBV28; j_gene: TRBJ2-3; d_gene: TRBD1; abundance: NA; CDR3aa: CASSVPGQGTDTQYF; CDR3nt: TGTGCCAGCAGCGTCCCGGGACAGGGGACAGATACGCAGTATTTT
len: 16; v_gene: TRBV7-9; j_gene: TRBJ2-5; d_gene: TRBD2; abundance: NA; CDR3aa: CASSLRLAGQQETQYF; CDR3nt: TGTGCCAGCAGCCTACGGCTAGCGGGCCAACAAGAGACCCAGTACTTC
len: 12; v_gene: TRBV10-1; j_gene: TRBJ2-7; d_gene: NA; abundance: NA; CDR3aa: CASSRNLYEQYF; CDR3nt: TGCGCCAGCAGCCGAAACCTCTACGAGCAGTACTTC
len: 14; v_gene: TRBV6-5; j_gene: TRBJ2-1; d_gene: TRBD2; abundance: NA; CDR3aa: CASIGAGGNNEQFF; CDR3nt: TGTGCCAGCATCGGAGCGGGAGGGAACAATGAGCAGTTCTTC
len: 18; v_gene: TRBV28; j_gene: TRBJ2-1; d_gene: TRBD2; abundance: NA; CDR3aa: CASSFPSRLAGSYNEQFF; CDR3nt: TGTGCCAGCAGTTTCCCTTCTAGACTAGCGGGAAGCTACAATGAGCAGTTCTTC
len: 12; v_gene: TRBV6-5; j_gene: TRBJ1-3; d_gene: NA; abundance: NA; CDR3aa: CASRFSGNTIYF; CDR3nt: TGTGCCAGCAGGTTCTCTGGAAACACCATATATTTT
len: 16; v_gene: TRBV3-1/TRBV3-2; j_gene: TRBJ1-1; d_gene: NA; abundance: NA; CDR3aa: CASSLSGYYMNTEAFF; CDR3nt: TGTGCCAGCAGCCTGTCGGGATATTACATGAACACTGAAGCTTTCTTT
len: 13; v_gene: TRBV18; j_gene: TRBJ2-7; d_gene: NA; abundance: NA; CDR3aa: CASSPAGSYEQYF; CDR3nt: TGTGCCAGCTCCCCCGCAGGATCCTACGAGCAGTACTTC
len: 19; v_gene: TRBV5-1; j_gene: TRBJ2-1; d_gene: TRBD2; abundance: NA; CDR3aa: CASSWLTSGRSRIDNEQFF; CDR3nt: TGCGCCAGCAGCTGGCTGACTAGCGGGAGATCCCGTATCGACAATGAGCAGTTCTTC
len: 15; v_gene: TRBV16; j_gene: TRBJ2-1; d_gene: NA; abundance: NA; CDR3aa: CASSHFVRTANEQFF; CDR3nt: TGTGCCAGCAGCCACTTTGTGAGGACAGCCAATGAGCAGTTCTTC
len: 13; v_gene: TRBV28; j_gene: TRBJ1-5; d_gene: NA; abundance: NA; CDR3aa: CASSSPPHQPQHF; CDR3nt: TGTGCCAGCAGTTCTCCGCCCCATCAGCCCCAGCATTTT
len: 14; v_gene: TRBV7-9; j_gene: TRBJ2-7; d_gene: NA; abundance: few; CDR3aa: CASSLSGTAYEQYF; CDR3nt: TGTGCCAGCAGCTTATCAGGCACAGCCTACGAGCAGTACTTC
len: 18; v_gene: TRBV18; j_gene: TRBJ1-2; d_gene: NA; abundance: NA; CDR3aa: CASSPTHGEAATNYGYTF; CDR3nt: TGTGCCAGCTCACCAACTCATGGGGAGGCCGCAACTAACTATGGCTACACCTTC
len: 16; v_gene: TRBV7-2; j_gene: TRBJ2-2; d_gene: NA; abundance: NA; CDR3aa: CATNTMTRALLGELFF; CDR3nt: TGTGCCACCAATACTATGACCCGGGCGCTACTCGGGGAGCTGTTTTTT
len: 14; v_gene: TRBV10-3; j_gene: TRBJ1-1; d_gene: TRBD1; abundance: NA; CDR3aa: CAISGDRGNTEAFF; CDR3nt: TGTGCCATCAGTGGAGACAGGGGGAACACTGAAGCTTTCTTT
len: 13; v_gene: TRBV28; j_gene: TRBJ2-7; d_gene: NA; abundance: NA; CDR3aa: CASSPPRTIEQYF; CDR3nt: TGTGCCAGCAGTCCTCCTCGGACCATCGAGCAGTACTTC
len: 14; v_gene: TRBV27; j_gene: TRBJ1-1; d_gene: NA; abundance: once; CDR3aa: CASSFRAIDTEAFF; CDR3nt: TGTGCCAGCAGTTTCCGGGCTATCGACACTGAAGCTTTCTTT
len: 16; v_gene: TRBV18; j_gene: TRBJ1-6; d_gene: NA; abundance: once; CDR3aa: CASSWATGLGNSPLHF; CDR3nt: TGTGCCAGCTCATGGGCCACAGGGCTGGGGAATTCACCCCTCCACTTT
len: 12; v_gene: TRBV19; j_gene: TRBJ2-2; d_gene: NA; abundance: NA; CDR3aa: CASSIFTGELFF; CDR3nt: TGTGCCAGTAGTATTTTCACCGGGGAGCTGTTTTTT
len: 15; v_gene: TRBV14; j_gene: TRBJ1-2; d_gene: TRBD1; abundance: NA; CDR3aa: CASRPPGTGGYGYTF; CDR3nt: TGTGCCAGCAGACCCCCGGGAACAGGGGGCTATGGCTACACCTTC
len: 16; v_gene: TRBV24-1; j_gene: TRBJ2-1; d_gene: NA; abundance: NA; CDR3aa: CATSEKGLPSYNEQFF; CDR3nt: TGTGCCACCAGTGAAAAAGGACTACCATCCTACAATGAGCAGTTCTTC
len: 14; v_gene: TRBV5-1; j_gene: TRBJ1-5; d_gene: NA; abundance: NA; CDR3aa: CASSLSGNEQPQHF; CDR3nt: TGCGCCAGCAGCCTGTCAGGGAATGAACAGCCCCAGCATTTT
len: 18; v_gene: TRBV9; j_gene: TRBJ2-1; d_gene: NA; abundance: NA; CDR3aa: CASSVEATWRSSYNEQFF; CDR3nt: TGTGCCAGCAGCGTAGAAGCCACGTGGCGGAGCTCCTACAATGAGCAGTTCTTC
len: 14; v_gene: TRBV6-6; j_gene: TRBJ1-5; d_gene: NA; abundance: NA; CDR3aa: CASSPNDGYQPQHF; CDR3nt: TGTGCCAGCAGCCCAAACGACGGTTATCAGCCCCAGCATTTT
len: 17; v_gene: TRBV5-1; j_gene: TRBJ2-3; d_gene: NA; abundance: NA; CDR3aa: CASSLAGWEAGTDTQYF; CDR3nt: TGCGCCAGCAGCTTGGCGGGTTGGGAGGCGGGCACAGATACGCAGTATTTT
len: 15; v_gene: TRBV7-9; j_gene: TRBJ1-1; d_gene: TRBD1; abundance: NA; CDR3aa: CASSLVDRENTEAFF; CDR3nt: TGTGCCAGCAGCTTAGTGGACAGGGAGAACACTGAAGCTTTCTTT
len: 15; v_gene: TRBV5-5; j_gene: TRBJ2-7; d_gene: NA; abundance: NA; CDR3aa: CASSLALGNPYEQYF; CDR3nt: TGTGCCAGCAGCTTGGCACTTGGCAACCCCTACGAGCAGTACTTC
len: 13; v_gene: TRBV29-1; j_gene: TRBJ2-5; d_gene: NA; abundance: NA; CDR3aa: CSVSQGNGETQYF; CDR3nt: TGCAGCGTTTCCCAGGGAAATGGGGAGACCCAGTACTTC
len: 15; v_gene: TRBV3-1/TRBV3-2; j_gene: TRBJ2-1; d_gene: TRBD2; abundance: NA; CDR3aa: CASSLSSGTYNEQFF; CDR3nt: TGTGCCAGCAGCCTGTCTAGCGGGACCTACAATGAGCAGTTCTTC
len: 11; v_gene: TRBV27; j_gene: TRBJ2-5; d_gene: TRBD2; abundance: few; CDR3aa: CASSSGGAQYF; CDR3nt: TGTGCCAGCAGTTCGGGGGGGGCCCAGTACTTC
len: 14; v_gene: TRBV2; j_gene: TRBJ2-7; d_gene: TRBD1; abundance: NA; CDR3aa: CASRGDRIQYEQYF; CDR3nt: TGTGCCAGCAGGGGGGACAGGATACAGTACGAGCAGTACTTC
len: 13; v_gene: TRBV28; j_gene: TRBJ2-2; d_gene: NA; abundance: once; CDR3aa: CASRDTNTGELFF; CDR3nt: TGTGCCAGCAGGGACACTAACACCGGGGAGCTGTTTTTT
len: 15; v_gene: TRBV5-1; j_gene: TRBJ1-5; d_gene: NA; abundance: few; CDR3aa: CASSLSSGEGQPQHF; CDR3nt: TGCGCCAGCAGCTTGTCCTCGGGGGAGGGGCAGCCCCAGCATTTT
len: 12; v_gene: TRBV2; j_gene: TRBJ1-1; d_gene: NA; abundance: NA; CDR3aa: CASSVGNTEAFF; CDR3nt: TGTGCCAGCAGTGTCGGGAACACTGAAGCTTTCTTT
len: 15; v_gene: TRBV3-1/TRBV3-2; j_gene: TRBJ1-4; d_gene: NA; abundance: NA; CDR3aa: CASSPTGTTNEKLFF; CDR3nt: TGTGCCAGCAGCCCAACAGGGACAACTAATGAAAAACTGTTTTTT
len: 13; v_gene: TRBV3-1/TRBV3-2; j_gene: TRBJ2-7; d_gene: NA; abundance: NA; CDR3aa: CASTKAGAYEQYF; CDR3nt: TGTGCCAGCACGAAGGCAGGAGCCTACGAGCAGTACTTC
len: 13; v_gene: TRBV27; j_gene: TRBJ2-5; d_gene: NA; abundance: NA; CDR3aa: CASSFRVQETQYF; CDR3nt: TGTGCCAGCAGCTTCAGGGTCCAAGAGACCCAGTACTTC
len: 11; v_gene: TRBV25-1; j_gene: TRBJ1-2; d_gene: NA; abundance: few; CDR3aa: CASKTNYGYTF; CDR3nt: TGTGCCAGCAAGACTAACTATGGCTACACCTTC
len: 12; v_gene: TRBV3-1/TRBV3-2; j_gene: TRBJ1-3; d_gene: NA; abundance: NA; CDR3aa: CASSSRGNTIYF; CDR3nt: TGTGCCAGCAGCTCTAGGGGAAACACCATATATTTT
len: 13; v_gene: TRBV10-3; j_gene: TRBJ2-1; d_gene: TRBD1; abundance: many; CDR3aa: CAISRDRGDEQFF; CDR3nt: TGTGCCATCAGTAGGGACAGGGGAGATGAGCAGTTCTTC
len: 15; v_gene: TRBV28; j_gene: TRBJ2-1; d_gene: NA; abundance: NA; CDR3aa: CASSPDRRTDNEQFF; CDR3nt: TGTGCCAGCAGCCCTGACAGGAGAACTGACAATGAGCAGTTCTTC
len: 15; v_gene: TRBV18; j_gene: TRBJ1-2; d_gene: NA; abundance: NA; CDR3aa: CASSPPGGLPYGYTF; CDR3nt: TGTGCCAGCTCACCACCGGGGGGCCTCCCCTATGGCTACACCTTC
len: 15; v_gene: TRBV15; j_gene: TRBJ1-6; d_gene: TRBD1; abundance: NA; CDR3aa: CATSLPSGTVSPLHF; CDR3nt: TGTGCCACCAGCCTGCCTTCTGGGACAGTTTCACCCCTCCACTTT
len: 13; v_gene: TRBV28; j_gene: TRBJ1-1; d_gene: NA; abundance: NA; CDR3aa: CASSSAQGAEAFF; CDR3nt: TGTGCCAGCAGTTCCGCACAGGGCGCTGAAGCTTTCTTT
len: 12; v_gene: TRBV28; j_gene: TRBJ1-4; d_gene: NA; abundance: NA; CDR3aa: CASSLVDEKLFF; CDR3nt: TGTGCCAGCAGTTTAGTCGATGAAAAACTGTTTTTT